The 27 T cell receptor beta chains below come from one sample, sequenced in a study of blood T cell repertoires in COVID-19 (dated by TCRdb to about 2020). Preparation of the library involved the immunoSEQ multiplex PCR assay. Not all clones reach the TCRdb copy of this immuneACCESS table, which keeps in-frame sequences only. Checked studies attribute under half of the gap to unresolved V genes and leave the rest unexplained. Counted in this sample were 200,000 to 250,000 clones; around 80% of them appeared once. Around 5.8% of the sample lies in the top ten. The specimen sequenced was peripheral blood. The receptors originated from a woman in her 70s with acute or convalescent COVID-19.

This clone has a single count. The V gene is TRBV27, the J gene TRBJ1-4; 10 bases fit TRBD1. Trimming at V came to 4 bases and at J to 6 bases, leaving 2 bases not matched to a gene. The CDR3 runs to 14 residues. Germline V gene data show CDR1 as MNHEY and CDR2 as SMNVEV (reference sequence). The CDR3 sequence: CASSSTGGDEKLFF. CDR3 bases: TGTGCCAGCAGTTCGACAGGGGGCGATGAAAAACTGTTTTTT.

The chain couples TRBV10-3 to TRBJ2-7; tentative D call: TRBD1 (6 bases). This CDR3 spans 15 amino acids. V was cut by 0 bases and J by 4 bases, with 13 bases left in between. CDR1 is ENHRY and CDR2 is SYGVKD in the germline V gene. The CDR3 reads CAISESGTYSYEQYF. The CDR3 bases are TGTGCCATCAGTGAGTCGGGGACATACTCATACGAGCAGTACTTC.

This rearrangement joins TRBV2 to TRBJ2-3; TRBD1 matches at 7 bases. The germline CDR1 and CDR2 sequences are SNHLY and FYNNEI. This CDR3 contains 15 residues. With 3 bases clipped from V and 5 bases from J, the junction kept 8 bases outside the gene matches. The DNA of the CDR3 is TGTGCCAGCAGTGACGACAGGGCCCAGGGAGATACGCAGTATTTT. Translating it yields CASSDDRAQGDTQYF.

V gene TRBV5-1 combines with J gene TRBJ2-7; 12 bases agree with TRBD1. CDR1 and CDR2 from the germline V gene are SGHRS and YFSETQ. V lost 2 bases to trimming and J lost 6 bases; unmatched junction nucleotides: 6. This CDR3 contains 15 residues. DNA for the CDR3: TGCGCCAGCAGCTTCACCGGGACAGGGGGCGGCGAGCAGTACTTC. Amino acid sequence: CASSFTGTGGGEQYF.

The chain links TRBV6-5 to TRBJ2-7; perhaps TRBD1 as D (6 bases). The V end lost 6 bases, the J end lost 1 base, and 13 bases lay between the germline ends. CDR3 length: 14 residues. Germline V gene data show CDR1 as MNHEY and CDR2 as SVGAGI. The CDR3 coding sequence is TGTGCCAGCAGGAGACTTACAGGGTCCTACGAGCAGTACTTC. This codes for CASRRLTGSYEQYF.

This clone turned up a few times. Other DNA sequences in the sample encode the same CDR3. The V gene is TRBV29-1, the J gene TRBJ2-5; possibly TRBD2 for D (5 bases). This CDR3 has 15 amino acids. V lost 3 bases to trimming and J lost 0 bases, with 14 bases between them. CDR1 is SQVTM and CDR2 is ANQGSEA in the germline V gene. The CDR3 sequence: CSVEGARNNQETQYF. In DNA, the CDR3 is TGCAGCGTTGAGGGAGCGCGAAACAACCAAGAGACCCAGTACTTC. Filled out from reference TRBV29-1 and TRBJ2-5, the complete variable domain reads SAVISQKPSRDICQRGTSLTIQCQVDSQVTMMFWYRQQPGQSLTLIATANQGSEATYESGFVIDKFPISRPNLTFSTLTVSNMSPEDSSIYLCSVEGARNNQETQYFGPGTRLLVL.

The genes are TRBV21-1 and TRBJ2-2; the D call of TRBD1 is as the table states it, not checked on the DNA. TRBV21-1 is annotated as a pseudogene. This CDR3 contains 17 residues. This CDR3 is CASSKALGDTNTGELFF. The CDR3 region has the DNA TGTGCCAGCAGCAAAGCGCTAGGGGACACGAACACCGGGGAGCTGTTTTTT.

This clone was recorded a few times. The genes are TRBV5-4 and TRBJ2-1, with 10 bases aligning to TRBD2. The CDR3 has 17 amino acids. Germline V lookup: CDR1 SGHNT, CDR2 YYREEE (reference sequence). After removal of 0 bases from V and 5 bases from J, the junction contained 8 bases not matched to a gene. CDR3 sequence: CASSLASGSTGNNEQFF. DNA of the CDR3: TGTGCCAGCAGCTTGGCTAGCGGGAGTACGGGTAACAATGAGCAGTTCTTC.

This chain connects TRBV7-8 to TRBJ2-1; 10 bases agree with TRBD2. The V and J ends lost 2 bases and 3 bases, in that order; junction bases with no gene match: 4. Germline-derived CDR1 and CDR2 are SGHVS and FQNEAQ. The CDR3 extends over 16 amino acids. The CDR3 sequence: CASSLSGLADYNEQFF. CDR3 DNA sequence: TGTGCCAGCAGCTTAAGCGGACTAGCGGACTACAATGAGCAGTTCTTC.

This chain links TRBV30 with TRBJ1-3, with a weak D call TRBD1 (6 bases). The CDR3 length is 14 residues. Germline V lookup: CDR1 GTSNPN, CDR2 SVGIG (reference sequence). Trimming removed 8 bases from V and 0 bases from J, with 14 bases in between. CDR3 region: CAGLLGGSGNTIYF. The CDR3 DNA reads as TGTGCCGGTCTATTAGGGGGCTCTGGAAACACCATATATTTT. The whole variable domain, filled in from reference TRBV30 and TRBJ1-3, reads SQTIHQWPATLVQPVGSPLSLECTVEGTSNPNLYWYRQAAGRGLQLLFYSVGIGQISSEVPQNLSASRPQDRQFILSSKKLLLSDSGFYLCAGLLGGSGNTIYFGEGSWLTVV.

The chain joins TRBV5-1 to TRBJ1-2; D perhaps matches TRBD1 (6 bases). The germline CDR1 and CDR2 sequences are SGHRS and YFSETQ. The CDR3 spans 13 residues. The V gene lost 7 bases and the J gene lost 4 bases, with 14 bases spanning the gap. The CDR3 DNA is TGCGCCAGCGCTGTCAGGGACACCTATGGCTACACCTTC. This encodes CASAVRDTYGYTF.

This chain uses TRBV13 with TRBJ1-4, with D uncertain. Trimming took off 10 bases at V and 0 bases at J, with 9 bases between the two ends. This CDR3 region has 13 residues. CDR1 is PRHDT, CDR2 FYEKMQ, per germline (reference sequence). The CDR3 reads CATKAATNEKLFF. The CDR3 DNA is TGTGCCACCAAAGCGGCAACTAATGAAAAACTGTTTTTT. The full variable domain, completed using reference TRBV13 and TRBJ1-4, is AAGVIQSPRHLIKEKRETATLKCYPIPRHDTVYWYQQGPGQDPQFLISFYEKMQSDKGSIPDRFSAQQFSDYHSELNMSSLELGDSALYFCATKAATNEKLFFGSGTQLSVL.

The J gene is TRBJ2-1, the V gene TRBV11-3; TRBD2 matches 7 bases. CDR3 length equals 14 residues. V lost 4 bases to trimming and J lost 6 bases; unmatched junction nucleotides: 6. The germline V gene has CDR1 SGHNT and CDR2 YENEEA. CDR3 sequence: CASSSLTSSNEQFF. CDR3 nucleotide sequence: TGTGCCAGCAGCTCCCTGACTAGCAGCAATGAGCAGTTCTTC.

The rearrangement joins TRBV7-9 to TRBJ1-4; 7 nucleotides match TRBD1. The CDR3 loop spans 13 amino acids. The germline CDR1 and CDR2 sequences are SEHNR and FQNEAQ (reference sequence). V trimming: 5 bases; J trimming: 10 bases; junction bases outside the gene matches: 7. CDR3: CASSQETGLKLFF. The DNA for the CDR3 is TGTGCCAGCAGCCAGGAGACAGGGTTAAAACTGTTTTTT.

The gene calls are TRBV30 and TRBJ1-5; perhaps TRBD1 as D (6 bases). Trimming left V 0 bases short and J 4 bases short, with 13 bases between. The CDR3 is 15 residues long. From germline, CDR1 is GTSNPN and CDR2 SVGIG (reference sequence). DNA for the CDR3: TGTGCCTGGAGTGTACTCGGGACAAAAAATCAGCCCCAGCATTTT. It codes for CAWSVLGTKNQPQHF.

This clone showed up just a few times. This rearrangement joins TRBV5-1 to TRBJ1-2; no clear D. Germline V gives CDR1 SGHRS, CDR2 YFSETQ. The CDR3 covers 12 residues. V lost 4 bases, J lost 3 bases, and 7 bases lay in between. The CDR3 region has the DNA TGCGCCAGCAGCCCCGGGTACTATGGCTACACCTTC. This encodes CASSPGYYGYTF. The full variable domain, completed using reference TRBV5-1 and TRBJ1-2, is KAGVTQTPRYLIKTRGQQVTLSCSPISGHRSVSWYQQTPGQGLQFLFEYFSETQRNKGNFPGRFSGRQFSNSRSEMNVSTLELGDSALYLCASSPGYYGYTFGSGTRLTVV.

The chain links TRBV30 to TRBJ2-7; 7 bases fit TRBD2. Germline-derived CDR1 and CDR2 are GTSNPN and SVGIG (reference sequence). The CDR3 has 12 amino acids. Trimming at V came to 2 bases and at J to 6 bases, leaving 4 bases not matched to a gene. The CDR3 nucleotides are TGTGCCTGGAGTTTGACGGGAGGCGAGCAGTACTTC. Encoded protein: CAWSLTGGEQYF.

This clone was observed a handful of times. The rearrangement joins TRBV19 to TRBJ1-1; the D gene is possibly TRBD1 (5 bases). The CDR3 spans 13 residues. In germline, CDR1 is LNHDA, CDR2 SQIVND (reference sequence). Trimming stripped 7 bases from V and 1 base from J, with 10 bases between. CDR3 bases: TGTGCCAGTACTCGCGACAGGAACACTGAAGCTTTCTTT. Translating it yields CASTRDRNTEAFF.

This clone was detected once. This chain connects TRBV6-5 to TRBJ1-1, with TRBD1 matching over 8 bases. Germline values: CDR1 MNHEY, CDR2 SVGAGI. The J segment lost 2 bases and the V segment lost 4 bases, leaving 6 bases of the junction unmatched. CDR3 length equals 15 residues. DNA of the CDR3: TGTGCCAGCAGTTTCCAGGGGGCGCGAAACACTGAAGCTTTCTTT. It is translated as CASSFQGARNTEAFF.

The chain combines TRBV5-1 with TRBJ2-3, with 7 bases fitting TRBD2. CDR1 is SGHRS, CDR2 YFSETQ, per germline. CDR3 length equals 14 residues. J was trimmed by 6 bases and V by 4 bases; bases with no gene match: 8. CDR3 nucleotides: TGCGCCAGCAGCCCGACTCCTAGCGGCGATACGCAGTATTTT. It translates to CASSPTPSGDTQYF.

The chain uses TRBV30 and TRBJ1-2; TRBD1 agrees at 10 bases. The J segment lost 5 bases and the V segment lost 5 bases, leaving 11 bases of the junction unmatched. The CDR3 extends over 15 amino acids. The V gene's germline CDR1 is GTSNPN and CDR2 SVGIG (reference sequence). The CDR3 bases are TGTGCCTGGGCCGGGACAGGGGCCCCATTTTATGGCTACACCTTC. It translates to CAWAGTGAPFYGYTF.

V is TRBV6-2 or TRBV6-3 and J is TRBJ1-2; no firm D call. There are 12 residues in the CDR3. Germline lookup yields CDR1 MNHEY and CDR2 SVGEGT. Trimming cost V 4 bases and J 12 bases, with 15 bases left between them. CDR3: CASSSRTNDHTF. The CDR3, as DNA: TGTGCCAGCAGTTCCCGGACTAACGACCACACCTTC.

This clone is a singleton in its sample. CDR3 sequence: CASSSVRQIRANVLTF. CDR3 DNA: TGTGCCAGCAGCTCCGTAAGACAGATCCGGGCCAACGTCCTGACTTTC. The chain recombines TRBV7-2 with TRBJ2-6, with a tentative D call TRBD1 (5 bases). The V end was cut by 4 bases, the J end by 5 bases, with 15 bases between. The CDR3 length is 16 residues. CDR1 and CDR2 (germline): SGHTA, FQGNSA. The full variable domain, rest sourced from reference TRBV7-2 and TRBJ2-6, is GAGVSQSPSNKVTEKGKDVELRCDPISGHTALYWYRQSLGQGLEFLIYFQGNSAPDKSGLPSDRFSAERTGGSVSTLTIQRTQQEDSAVYLCASSSVRQIRANVLTFGAGSRLTVL.

This CDR3 reads CAWSVGQRNEKLFF. The CDR3, as DNA: TGTGCCTGGAGTGTAGGCCAGAGGAACGAAAAACTGTTTTTT. The chain has TRBV30 and TRBJ1-4; D remains unclear. Trimming removed 0 bases at V and 8 bases at J, with 13 bases between. The CDR3 has 14 residues. Germline CDR1 and CDR2: GTSNPN and SVGIG (reference sequence).

This clone was found a few times. In DNA, the CDR3 is TGTGCCAGCTCCGCCCAGAGGGGAGGGCGAACAGATACGCAGTATTTT. Protein sequence: CASSAQRGGRTDTQYF. The chain uses TRBV28 and TRBJ2-3, with TRBD2 identical over 7 bases. Trimming removed 8 bases from V and 3 bases from J; junction bases left unmatched: 14. Germline values: CDR1 MDHEN, CDR2 SYDVKM. The CDR3 covers 16 residues. The variable domain in full, with the rest retrieved from reference TRBV28 and TRBJ2-3, is DVKVTQSSRYLVKRTGEKVFLECVQDMDHENMFWYRQDPGLGLRLIYFSYDVKMKEKGDIPEGYSVSREKKERFSLILESASTNQTSMYLCASSAQRGGRTDTQYFGPGTRLTVL.

This clone was observed at least ten times. This chain uses TRBV10-1 with TRBJ2-7, with no clear D. This CDR3 has 12 residues. The germline V and J ends were trimmed by 2 bases and 6 bases, with 8 bases remaining between them. Looked up from germline, CDR1 is WNHNN and CDR2 is SYGVQD (reference sequence). The CDR3 DNA is TGCGCCAGCAGTGAGGTAACAGTCGAGCAGTACTTC. Translation gives CASSEVTVEQYF.

This chain connects TRBV18 to TRBJ2-3; 7 bases are a match to TRBD2. Trimming removed 3 bases from V and 4 bases from J; junction bases left unmatched: 7. The CDR3 covers 15 residues. Germline loops: CDR1 KGHSH, CDR2 LQKENI. The CDR3 region is CASSPSGTGSDTQYF. Written as DNA, the CDR3 is TGTGCCAGCTCACCCAGCGGGACGGGCTCAGATACGCAGTATTTT.